These 3 T cell receptor beta chains share one sample of origin, sequenced in a study of beta chain features in type 1 diabetes. Of the isolated RNA, all was reverse transcribed, and so the sequenced material was expressed TCRB transcripts. The data were produced by immunoSEQ multiplex PCR, yet TCRdb's version contains in-frame clones alone and is incomplete. Of about 620,000 clones listed, around 15% were seen once; the top ten hold approximately 0.093%. The sample consisted of naive CD4+ T cells from blood. The receptor set was obtained from a man between 18 and 35 years old in good health.

The chain carries TRBV19 and TRBJ1-5; the D is unclear. Germline V gene lookup returns CDR1 LNHDA and CDR2 SQIVND (reference sequence). V lost 3 bases to trimming and J lost 6 bases, with 6 bases between them. The CDR3 spans 12 residues. CDR3 loop: CASSIGFQPQHF. For the CDR3, the DNA is TGTGCCAGTAGTATCGGGTTTCAGCCCCAGCATTTT.

The rearrangement joins TRBV7-2 to TRBJ2-7; maybe TRBD1 (7 bases). The CDR3 covers 18 residues. V dropped 5 bases and J dropped 4 bases, with 27 bases sitting between them. Germline lookup yields CDR1 SGHTA and CDR2 FQGNSA. The CDR3 sequence: CASSGGKGGQPTRYEQYF. Written as DNA, the CDR3 is TGTGCCAGCAGCGGAGGCAAGGGGGGACAGCCCACTCGGTACGAGCAGTACTTC. Full variable domain (remainder filled in from reference TRBV7-2 and TRBJ2-7): GAGVSQSPSNKVTEKGKDVELRCDPISGHTALYWYRQSLGQGLEFLIYFQGNSAPDKSGLPSDRFSAERTGGSVSTLTIQRTQQEDSAVYLCASSGGKGGQPTRYEQYFGPGTRLTVT.

This chain connects TRBV29-1 to TRBJ2-3; D is possibly TRBD1 (8 bases). CDR3 length equals 14 residues. V was clipped by 7 bases and J by 0 bases, with 14 bases between them. Per the germline V gene, CDR1 is SQVTM and CDR2 is ANQGSEA. The DNA for the CDR3 is TGCAGCGAGAACAGGGGGGGCAGCACAGATACGCAGTATTTT. Translating gives CSENRGGSTDTQYF.